This passage covers 26 T cell receptor beta chains from one sample sequenced in a study of breast tumors, draining lymph nodes, adjacent tissues. Samples came from axillary lymph nodes draining the breast cancer. TCRdb re-called the multiplex PCR reads through MiXCR, storing one row per CDR3 protein. The sample gives about 100,000 distinct CDR3 sequences, 21% of which show up once; around 1.3% is in the top ten. Material: axillary lymph node tissue. The receptors derive from a female donor with breast cancer. Some clones in this sample may be carry-over from other donors' samples.

This clonotype was recorded many times. The V gene is TRBV20-1, the J gene TRBJ2-7, with 7 positions matching TRBD2. Germline trimming cut 3 bases from V and 0 bases from J; bases unmatched to any gene: 11. The CDR3 consists of 16 residues. The V gene's germline CDR1 is DFQATT and CDR2 SNEGSKA (reference sequence). Here the CDR3 DNA reads TGCAGTGCTAGGTGGGGGGACTATTTAAGCTCCTACGAGCAGTACTTC. Translating gives CSARWGDYLSSYEQYF.

In its sample, this clonotype was seen many times. The genes are TRBV12-3 or TRBV12-4 and TRBJ2-1, with D possibly matching TRBD2 (5 bases). The V end lost 5 bases, the J end lost 10 bases, and 21 bases lay between the germline ends. This CDR3 has 15 residues. CDR3 coding DNA: TGTGCCAGCAGTCCCAGGACCGGTTTGGCGGGCGAGCAGTTCTTC. It specifies CASSPRTGLAGEQFF.

The rearrangement uses TRBV9 and TRBJ2-1; 8 bases align to TRBD2. The germline gives CDR1 SGDLS, CDR2 YYNGEE. The V and J ends lost 0 bases and 4 bases, in that order; junction bases with no gene match: 6. There are 16 residues in the CDR3. CDR3 in amino acids: CASSVVRLAGYNEQFF. The CDR3 coding sequence is TGTGCCAGCAGCGTAGTACGGCTAGCGGGTTACAATGAGCAGTTCTTC. Complete variable domain (other parts from reference TRBV9 and TRBJ2-1): DSGVTQTPKHLITATGQRVTLRCSPRSGDLSVYWYQQSLDQGLQFLIQYYNGEERAKGNILERFSAQQFPDLHSELNLSSLELGDSALYFCASSVVRLAGYNEQFFGPGTRLTVL.

The sample holds many counts of this clonotype. The chain has TRBV12-3 or TRBV12-4 and TRBJ2-3; the D is unclear. V was shortened by 6 bases and J by 0 bases, with 13 bases between the two germline ends. The CDR3 length is 15 residues. The CDR3 loop is CASRIIATSTDTQYF. For the CDR3, the DNA is TGTGCCAGCAGGATCATAGCAACCAGCACAGATACGCAGTATTTT.

Concerning this clonotype: This sequence may be a read error, since a much larger clone differs from it by one base. The gene calls are TRBV5-6 and TRBJ2-3, with D tentatively TRBD2 (5 bases). Germline V gene lookup returns CDR1 SGHDT and CDR2 YYEEEE. This CDR3 is built from 14 residues. V was pared by 10 bases and J by 6 bases, with 21 bases between. The CDR3 here is CAGTGGPSADTQYF. For the CDR3, the DNA is TGTGCCGGCACCGGAGGACCCTCAGCGGATACGCAGTATTTT.

There are many counts of this clonotype. The chain joins TRBV12-3 or TRBV12-4 to TRBJ1-2, with D unresolved. This CDR3 comprises 14 residues. With 5 bases removed from V and 1 base from J, the gap between germline ends came to 11 bases. The CDR3 sequence: CASSLQTVNYGYTF. CDR3 sequence (DNA): TGTGCCAGCAGTCTCCAAACAGTTAACTATGGCTACACCTTC.

The chain joins TRBV30 to TRBJ1-3, with D tentatively TRBD1 (5 bases). V was shortened by 1 base and J by 3 bases, with 16 bases between the two germline ends. The CDR3 extends over 16 amino acids. Germline V gene lookup returns CDR1 GTSNPN and CDR2 SVGIG (reference sequence). The CDR3 region is CAWSGVGPGHGNTIYF. CDR3 coding DNA: TGTGCCTGGAGTGGGGTCGGCCCAGGGCATGGAAACACCATATATTTT.

Ten or more counts support this clonotype. The rearrangement links TRBV20-1 to TRBJ2-7; 9 positions agree with TRBD1. The CDR3 runs 14 residues. J lost 7 bases, V lost 2 bases, and 9 bases had no gene match. The germline CDR1 and CDR2 sequences are DFQATT and SNEGSKA (reference sequence). In DNA, the CDR3 is TGCAGTGCTAGACCCGGGACAGGGTCGGGAGAGCAGTACTTC. Translating it yields CSARPGTGSGEQYF.

As regards this clonotype: A single base separates this from a much larger clone, so it may be a read error. V is TRBV18 and J is TRBJ2-7; D perhaps matches TRBD2 (5 bases). V lost 5 bases and J 7 bases, leaving 15 bases between the germline ends. The CDR3 extends over 13 amino acids. CDR1 and CDR2 (germline): KGHSH, LQKENI. The CDR3: CASSSGVAREQYF. Here the CDR3 DNA reads TGTGCCAGCTCATCGGGCGTAGCGCGGGAGCAGTACTTC.

The table lists this clonotype with many counts. The chain joins TRBV4-1 to TRBJ1-2, with a possible D match to TRBD1 (5 bases). CDR3 length: 18 residues. The V end lost 5 bases, the J end lost 5 bases, and 27 bases lay between the germline ends. CDR1 is MGHRA and CDR2 is YSYEKL in the germline V gene. The CDR3 loop reads CASSEQGTSSLGGYGYTF. The CDR3 DNA reads TGCGCCAGCAGCGAACAAGGGACTTCCTCTCTGGGGGGTTATGGCTACACCTTC.

In its sample, this clonotype was seen many times. This chain uses TRBV20-1 with TRBJ2-7, with D maybe TRBD2 (7 bases). The germline V gene has CDR1 DFQATT and CDR2 SNEGSKA (reference sequence). The ends were cut back, 6 bases at V and 1 base at J, with 19 bases in the middle. This CDR3 comprises 15 residues. This CDR3 reads CSALGRRGGSYEQYF. In DNA form, the CDR3 reads TGCAGTGCCCTCGGCAGGAGGGGGGGTTCCTACGAGCAGTACTTC.

This clonotype was counted ten times or more. The V call is TRBV6-5, the J call TRBJ2-7; D is undetermined. This CDR3 comprises 11 residues. The germline gives CDR1 MNHEY, CDR2 SVGAGI. Trimming took off 10 bases at V and 1 base at J, with 8 bases between the two ends. CDR3: CATQSSYEQYF. CDR3 coding DNA: TGTGCCACCCAGAGTTCCTACGAGCAGTACTTC.

There are many counts of this clonotype. The chain links TRBV30 to TRBJ2-7, with TRBD1 as a possible D gene (6 bases). In germline, CDR1 is GTSNPN, CDR2 SVGIG (reference sequence). The CDR3 consists of 12 residues. V lost 4 bases, J lost 3 bases, and 10 bases lay in between. The CDR3: CAWNGGHYEQYF. The CDR3 DNA reads as TGTGCCTGGAATGGGGGACACTACGAGCAGTACTTC.

A remark on this clonotype: A much larger clone differs by one base, so this may be a read error. Lacking the conserved final phenylalanine or tryptophan, this CDR3 likely reflects a read error. The V gene is TRBV6-2 or TRBV6-3, the J gene TRBJ2-7, with D tentatively TRBD2 (6 bases). V gave up 0 bases and J gave up 0 bases, with 6 bases separating them. The CDR3 is made up of 14 amino acids. Germline V CDR1 and CDR2: MNHEY, SVGEGT. CDR3 sequence (DNA): TGTGCCAGCAGTTACTCGGGACTCTCCTACGAGCAGTACTAC. Its translation: CASSYSGLSYEQYY.

This clonotype was recorded many times. The chain has TRBV5-1 and TRBJ1-2, with 7 bases identical to TRBD1. This CDR3 comprises 13 residues. The germline gives CDR1 SGHRS, CDR2 YFSETQ. V gave up 7 bases and J gave up 3 bases; unmatched junction bases: 6. The CDR3 DNA follows: TGCGCCAGCGGATCCGGGACAGACTATGGCTACACCTTC. This gives the protein CASGSGTDYGYTF.

The chain uses TRBV14 and TRBJ2-1, with TRBD1 matching 8 bases. V lost 0 bases to trimming and J lost 9 bases; unmatched junction nucleotides: 10. CDR3 size: 16 residues. The germline CDR1 and CDR2 sequences are SGHDN and FVKESK. The chain's CDR3 is CASSQEGRGRVFEQFF. In DNA form, the CDR3 reads TGTGCCAGCAGCCAAGAGGGCAGGGGGCGCGTATTTGAGCAGTTCTTC.

The J gene is TRBJ2-1, the V gene TRBV28; 8 bases are a match to TRBD2. V shed 5 bases and J 13 bases; nucleotides not matched to a gene: 16. In germline, CDR1 is MDHEN, CDR2 SYDVKM. CDR3 length: 15 residues. The chain's CDR3 is CASSGDFYDSGTQFF. CDR3 in DNA: TGTGCCAGCAGTGGGGATTTTTACGATAGCGGGACCCAGTTCTTC.

This rearrangement joins TRBV7-9 to TRBJ1-1, with D maybe TRBD1 (5 bases). Trimming shortened V by 5 bases and J by 4 bases, and 17 bases separated the two germline ends. This CDR3 is built from 15 residues. CDR1 is SEHNR and CDR2 is FQNEAQ in the germline V gene (reference sequence). CDR3 sequence (DNA): TGTGCCAGCAGCCAGGTGGGGGGTTGGGTCACTGAAGCTTTCTTT. Its translation: CASSQVGGWVTEAFF.

About this clonotype: A read error may be the cause here, since a much bigger clone is one base away. The V gene is TRBV11-1, the J gene TRBJ2-1; D possibly uses TRBD1 or TRBD2 (5 bases each). The length of the CDR3 is 15 residues. The V gene's germline CDR1 is SGHAT and CDR2 FQDESV (reference sequence). The CDR3 region is CATSSGRLSYSEQFF. CDR3 DNA sequence: TGTGCCACTAGCTCGGGGCGACTCTCCTACAGTGAGCAGTTCTTC.

This clonotype was counted ten times or more. V and J are TRBV12-3 or TRBV12-4 and TRBJ2-1; 8 nucleotides line up with TRBD2. The CDR3 length is 17 residues. V gave up 7 bases and J gave up 1 base; unmatched junction bases: 12. DNA of the CDR3: TGTGCCAGCATCCGCGGGGGGCTGGGGTCGTCCTACAATGAGCAGTTCTTC. This sequence encodes CASIRGGLGSSYNEQFF.

Notes on this clonotype: This may arise from a read error, as a much more abundant clone is one base away. The V gene is TRBV20-1, the J gene TRBJ1-4; D is uncertain. Per germline, CDR1 DFQATT and CDR2 SNEGSKA (reference sequence). Trimming cost V 4 bases and J 8 bases, with 17 bases left between them. The CDR3 totals 14 residues. CDR3 residues: CSAKLGEFGEKLFF. CDR3 DNA sequence: TGCAGTGCTAAATTAGGAGAGTTTGGAGAAAAACTGTTTTTT.

This clonotype was counted only a few times. This could be a read error, since a much larger clone is one nucleotide away. This rearrangement joins TRBV15 to TRBJ2-1; D is unresolved. This CDR3 has 13 amino acids. The germline V gene encodes CDR1 LNHNV and CDR2 YYDKDF (reference sequence). Trimming shortened V by 7 bases and J by 12 bases, and 19 bases separated the two germline ends. CDR3 sequence reads: CATTADLVGGQFF. DNA for the CDR3: TGTGCCACCACCGCAGATTTAGTTGGTGGGCAGTTCTTC. Based on the CDR3 plus reference TRBV15 and TRBJ2-1, the full variable domain is DAMVIQNPRYQVTQFGKPVTLSCSQTLNHNVMYWYQQKSSQAPKLLFHYYDKDFNNEADTPDNFQSRRPNTSFCFLDIRSPGLGDTAMYLCATTADLVGGQFFGPGTRLTVL.

This clonotype was recorded many times. This chain connects TRBV7-2 to TRBJ1-2; D may be TRBD1 (6 bases). The CDR3 is 15 amino acids. V lost 1 base and J 4 bases, leaving 13 bases between the germline ends. CDR1 and CDR2 from the germline V gene are SGHTA and FQGNSA. CDR3 in amino acids: CASSLEGGGIYGYTF. In DNA, the CDR3 is TGTGCCAGCAGCTTAGAGGGGGGAGGTATCTATGGCTACACCTTC.

This clonotype was detected ten times or more. CDR3 DNA sequence: TGTGCCAGCATGATCCGGGCGGGCTACACAGATACGCAGTATTTT. It yields the protein CASMIRAGYTDTQYF. The V call is TRBV7-9, the J call TRBJ2-3, with D maybe TRBD2 (5 bases). The CDR3 has 15 residues. Deletions cut 7 bases from V and 2 bases from J, with 16 bases between. Germline CDR1 reads SEHNR; CDR2 reads FQNEAQ (reference sequence).

A word on this clonotype: One base away lies a much larger clone, so this may be a sequencing read error. The gene calls are TRBV30 and TRBJ1-6; no firm D call. Germline V gene data show CDR1 as GTSNPN and CDR2 as SVGIG (reference sequence). Trimming pared 1 base from V and 2 bases from J, leaving 6 bases between. The CDR3 runs 14 residues. CDR3 in amino acids: CAWSDGPYNSPLHF. The CDR3 DNA reads TGTGCCTGGAGTGACGGACCCTATAATTCACCCCTCCACTTT. The full variable domain, its missing parts supplied by reference TRBV30 and TRBJ1-6, is SQTIHQWPATLVQPVGSPLSLECTVEGTSNPNLYWYRQAAGRGLQLLFYSVGIGQISSEVPQNLSASRPQDRQFILSSKKLLLSDSGFYLCAWSDGPYNSPLHFGNGTRLTVT.

Comment on this clonotype: At one end, the junction sequence differs from germline, possibly due to a read error. The chain combines TRBV2 with TRBJ2-2; 11 nucleotides match TRBD2. Per germline, CDR1 SNHLY and CDR2 FYNNEI. The length of the CDR3 is 15 residues. The CDR3 sequence is CASRGETSGVVELSF. The CDR3 nucleotides read TGTGCCAGCAGGGGGGAGACTAGCGGGGTCGTGGAGCTGTCTTTT. The full variable domain, completed using reference TRBV2 and TRBJ2-2, is EPEVTQTPSHQVTQMGQEVILRCVPISNHLYFYWYRQILGQKVEFLVSFYNNEISEKSEIFDDQFSVERPDGSNFTLKIRSTKLEDSAMYFCASRGETSGVVELSFGEGSRLTVL.